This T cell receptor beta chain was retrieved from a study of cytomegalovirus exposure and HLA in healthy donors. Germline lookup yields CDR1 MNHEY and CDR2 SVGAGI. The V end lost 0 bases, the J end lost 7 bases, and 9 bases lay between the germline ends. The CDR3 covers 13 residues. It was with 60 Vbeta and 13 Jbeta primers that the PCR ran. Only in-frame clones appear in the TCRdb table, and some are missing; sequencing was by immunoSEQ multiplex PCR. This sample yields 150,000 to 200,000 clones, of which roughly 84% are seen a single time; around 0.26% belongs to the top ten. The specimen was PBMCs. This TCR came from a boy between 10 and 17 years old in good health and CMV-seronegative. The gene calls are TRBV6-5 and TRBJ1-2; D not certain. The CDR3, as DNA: TGTGCCAGCAGTTACTCAACCAGGTCTGGCTACACCTTC. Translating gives CASSYSTRSGYTF.